Reported below is one TCR beta chain. Its antigen is unidentified. V gave up 6 bases and J gave up 1 base, with 16 bases separating them. The CDR3 has 15 residues. Germline CDR1 MNHEY, CDR2 SVGAGI. These data come from a study of cytotoxic CD8 clonotypes in ibrutinib-treated CLL. The overall study: The taking of response samples occurred after a median 12 months of treatment, with a range of 6 to 36. Among the samples, the mean was around 260,000 productive templates and roughly 96,000 productive rearrangements.

Only in-frame clones appear in the TCRdb table, and some are missing; sequencing was by immunoSEQ multiplex PCR. The sample lists around 97,000 clones, 78% occurring once. Findings of the study overall: Clonality climbed at ibrutinib response, then dropped toward baseline at progression.

The chain uses TRBV6-5 and TRBJ2-7; D call uncertain. The sequence derives from a human donor with chronic lymphocytic leukemia. Source: PBMCs, taken after 12 months of ibrutinib treatment. CDR3 residues: CASRRRAQQSYEQYF. As DNA, the CDR3 is TGTGCCAGCAGGCGACGGGCTCAACAATCCTACGAGCAGTACTTC.